Following are 9 T cell receptor beta chains from one sample sequenced in a study of cytomegalovirus exposure and HLA in healthy donors. With 60 Vbeta and 13 Jbeta primers, the PCR was carried out. Measured with immunoSEQ multiplex PCR; TCRdb has only the in-frame clones, and not every one. This sample has about 170,000 clones, with approximately 75% found just once. Sequencing was carried out using PBMCs. These receptors all stem from a girl under 18 in good health and CMV-seronegative.

The genes are TRBV7-6 and TRBJ2-5, with 8 bases aligning to TRBD2. Germline lookup yields CDR1 SGHVS and CDR2 FNYEAQ. Trimming took 11 bases from V and 7 from J; bases not matched to a gene: 18. The CDR3 extends over 15 amino acids. In DNA, the CDR3 is TGTGCCTCCCGCCAGGCAGCGGGGGCTAGTGGGACCCAGTACTTC. This gives the protein CASRQAAGASGTQYF.

The rearrangement links TRBV10-3 to TRBJ1-1; TRBD1 matches 12 bases. Germline CDR1 ENHRY, CDR2 SYGVKD. V lost 2 bases, J lost 2 bases, and 6 bases stayed unmatched. CDR3 length: 17 residues. The DNA of the CDR3 is TGTGCCATCAGTGAGGAGGGACAGGGGGCTCCTAACACTGAAGCTTTCTTT. As protein: CAISEEGQGAPNTEAFF.

CDR3 DNA sequence: TGCAGTGCTAGAGCCTTGGAGCAGTTCTTC. It encodes CSARALEQFF. The chain links TRBV20-1 to TRBJ2-1; D is undetermined. There are 10 residues in the CDR3. CDR1 DFQATT and CDR2 SNEGSKA come from the germline V gene (reference sequence). The V and J ends lost 1 base and 10 bases respectively, with 5 bases between them.

The chain has TRBV6-5 and TRBJ2-1; 8 bases match TRBD1. From germline, CDR1 is MNHEY and CDR2 SVGAGI. Germline trimming cut 1 base from V and 7 bases from J; bases unmatched to any gene: 3. The CDR3 is 14 residues long. Written as DNA, the CDR3 is TGTGCCAGCAGTTACTTACGGACAGGGAATGAGCAGTTCTTC. This sequence encodes CASSYLRTGNEQFF.

The chain joins TRBV5-6 to TRBJ1-6; unclear D gene. V lost 3 bases to trimming and J lost 0 bases, with 13 bases between them. Germline loops: CDR1 SGHDT, CDR2 YYEEEE. CDR3 size: 17 residues. The CDR3 region is CASSWSGMSSYNSPLHF. The CDR3 nucleotides read TGTGCCAGCAGCTGGAGCGGCATGAGCTCCTATAATTCACCCCTCCACTTT.

The genes are TRBV9 and TRBJ1-4, with D possibly TRBD1 on 6 matching bases. From germline, CDR1 is SGDLS and CDR2 YYNGEE. Trimming shortened V by 0 bases and J by 5 bases, and 11 bases separated the two germline ends. CDR3 length equals 15 residues. The CDR3 bases are TGTGCCAGCAGCGTAGGAGGACAGCCGAATGAAAAACTGTTTTTT. Its translation: CASSVGGQPNEKLFF. The full variable domain, in which reference TRBV9 and TRBJ1-4 provide the parts outside the CDR3, is DSGVTQTPKHLITATGQRVTLRCSPRSGDLSVYWYQQSLDQGLQFLIQYYNGEERAKGNILERFSAQQFPDLHSELNLSSLELGDSALYFCASSVGGQPNEKLFFGSGTQLSVL.

This chain links TRBV7-9 with TRBJ2-3, with 9 nucleotides matching TRBD1. There are 18 residues in the CDR3. With 5 bases clipped from V and 4 bases from J, the junction kept 16 bases outside the gene matches. CDR1 and CDR2 (germline): SEHNR, FQNEAQ (reference sequence). CDR3 sequence (DNA): TGTGCCAGCAGCCCCTCCCCGACCGGGACAGGGATGCCAGATACGCAGTATTTT. Translation gives CASSPSPTGTGMPDTQYF.

V gene TRBV7-8 combines with J gene TRBJ1-2, with 11 bases identical to TRBD1. From germline, CDR1 is SGHVS and CDR2 FQNEAQ. The trim removed 7 bases at V and 8 bases at J, leaving 6 bases unmatched. The CDR3 has 13 amino acids. CDR3 protein: CASTGDRGVGYTF. CDR3 nucleotides: TGTGCCAGCACCGGGGACAGGGGGGTCGGCTACACCTTC.

This chain joins TRBV13 and TRBJ1-4; 7 bases fit TRBD1. CDR1 and CDR2 (germline): PRHDT, FYEKMQ (reference sequence). The CDR3 loop spans 15 amino acids. J gave up 8 bases and V 4 bases, and 10 bases lay outside the gene matches. DNA of the CDR3: TGTGCCAGCAGCTACCGGGACAGTGGGCAGGAAAAACTGTTTTTT. Translating it yields CASSYRDSGQEKLFF.